The rows below give T cell receptor beta chains drawn from one sample of a study of technical replicates of blood from a handful of donors. Sequencing was performed with immunoSEQ multiplex PCR; in TCRdb, only in-frame clones are kept and a portion is missing. The sample contains about 56,000 clones, over 85% of which appear only once. Source material: PBMCs. The origin of the receptors is a human donor in good health. Some clones in this sample may be carry-over from other donors' samples. Both conserved end residues are part of each CDR3.

>15|TRBJ2-7|TRBV7-9
CASSQATGTSYEQYF
>16|TRBJ2-6|TRBV4-2
CASSQERDRGFNVLTF
>12|TRBJ2-7|TRBV10-2
CASSGSSYEQYF
>15|TRBJ1-6|TRBV4-3
CASSQVRGPSSPLHF
>14|TRBJ2-3|TRBV6-4
CASSDGGSSDTQYF
>11|TRBJ2-7|TRBV29-1
CSGQQGFEQYF
>14|TRBJ2-1|TRBV4-2
CASSPGWTYNEQFF
>15|TRBJ1-2|TRBV6-1
CASSEESGANYGYTF
>13|TRBJ1-5|TRBV5-1
CASSFKGNQPQHF
>16|TRBJ2-2|TRBV9
CASSEYGYTNTGELFF
>16|TRBJ2-5|TRBV7-3
CASSHGSGQGVETQYF
>11|TRBJ2-2|TRBV2
CASREQGGLFF
>12|TRBJ2-7|TRBV6-6
CASSDLSREQYF
>18|TRBJ2-5|TRBV6-1
CASSEALAGLPKGETQYF
>18|TRBJ1-5|TRBV7-7
CASSPRDRFQDSNQPQHF
>15|TRBJ2-1|TRBV7-6
CASSLREGPYNEQFF
>14|TRBJ1-1|TRBV5-1
CASSSGTRRTEAFF
>22|TRBJ2-5|TRBV6-1
CASSEAEVFGLAGGETQETQYF
>15|TRBJ1-2|TRBV7-9
CASSLLAESNYGYTF
>12|TRBJ2-5|TRBV13
CASSYGEETQYF
>17|TRBJ1-5|TRBV5-6
CASSFGPMEDYSQPQHF
>13|TRBJ1-5|TRBV18
CASSREWNQPQHF
>12|TRBJ2-7|TRBV10-3
CAIRGQGAEQYF
>15|TRBJ1-1|TRBV5-4
CASSLVGGAGTEAFF
>15|TRBJ2-7|TRBV18
CASSPPEGLVGEQYF
>15|TRBJ2-7|TRBV5-6
CASSQTTASSYEQYF
>17|TRBJ1-4|TRBV4-3
CASRHLGGTGDGEKLFF
>14|TRBJ2-3|TRBV7-3
CASSLAGVTDTQYF
>16|TRBJ2-1|TRBV13
CASSSLLARPYNEQFF
>16|TRBJ1-2|TRBV2
CASSLPPGVRSIGYTF
>15|TRBJ2-1|TRBV19
CASSKREGFYNEQFF
>14|TRBJ2-7|TRBV14
CASSQAFVRSEQYF
>13|TRBJ1-1|TRBV13
CASSRGMNTEAFF
>17|TRBJ1-6|TRBV18
CASSPNLRQGIGSPLHF
>13|TRBJ1-1|TRBV18
CASSPGRGTEAFF
>14|TRBJ1-2|TRBV10-3
CAISDRGSNYGYTF
>16|TRBJ2-2|TRBV7-9
CASSLMRTTNTGELFF
>16|TRBJ2-7|TRBV5-1
CASSLGTSGISWEQYF
>13|TRBJ1-5|TRBV15
CATSGGGIQPQHF
>17|TRBJ2-3|TRBV4-2
CASSHEYEQGGTDTQYF
>15|TRBJ1-2|TRBV27
CASSSRDRLFYGYTF
>14|TRBJ2-7|TRBV7-6
CASSPRTGTNEQYF
>15|TRBJ2-6|TRBV19
CASSPQGFGANVLTF
>14|TRBJ2-7|TRBV5-6
CASSGTGSRYEQYF
>15|TRBJ2-5|TRBV4-2
CASSGTGTRAETQYF
>15|TRBJ1-4|TRBV6-1
CASSTPGRGQEKLFF
>16|TRBJ1-3|TRBV9
CASSVAVLSSGNTIYF
>14|TRBJ1-4|TRBV29-1
CSGRQGATNEKLFF
>14|TRBJ1-4|TRBV5-1
CASSLVAGNEKLFF
>13|TRBJ2-7|TRBV4-1
CASSQDTAYEQYF
>16|TRBJ2-7|TRBV4-3
CASSQDWPQTTYEQYF
>14|TRBJ2-7|TRBV2
CASSRDNVSYEQYF
>14|TRBJ2-7|TRBV19
CASSIRTGGYEQYF
>12|TRBJ2-7|TRBV5-6
CASTSRPYEQYF
>15|TRBJ1-2|TRBV19
CASSISPGGNYGYTF
>17|TRBJ2-7|TRBV11-1
CASSLTAELAGGGEQYF
>17|TRBJ2-3|TRBV7-3
CASSLQSGTGSSDTQYF
>14|TRBJ1-5|TRBV5-1
CASSETGNSQPQHF
>14|TRBJ2-7|TRBV6-1
CASRGDRGADEQYF